The text below deals with one TCR beta chain. The target antigen is unknown. The data are from a study of blood T cells in healthy people across ages. The wider study: Per every two T cells, about one barcoded beta molecule was captured by template switching. Study-wide points: It was the long-lived donors that had more naive CD4+ cells and higher diversity than aged donors.

Trimming removed 0 bases from V and 4 bases from J, with 19 bases in between. The CDR3 covers 18 residues. CDR1 LGHDT and CDR2 YNNKEL come from the germline V gene (reference sequence). A second PCR of about 6 to 12 cycles used a sample-barcoded 5' primer and a J-beta primer mix. TCRdb called the 5' RACE reads again in MiXCR, with one record for every CDR3 protein. The table records around 750,000 distinct CDR3 sequences, less than 70% of them present only once. The receptor comes from an elderly man in good health. The V call is TRBV3-1, the J call TRBJ2-1; D is possibly TRBD1 or TRBD2 (7 bases each). The sequencing input was blood. CDR3 coding DNA: TGTGCCAGCAGCCAAGATCGGCGGGCAGGGGGAGGGTACAATGAGCAGTTCTTC. This gives the protein CASSQDRRAGGGYNEQFF.